Listed below are T cell receptor beta chains from one sample, sequenced in a study of T cell responses to AZD1222 COVID-19 vaccine. Generated by immunoSEQ multiplex PCR, the TCRdb table keeps only in-frame clones and is missing some. The sample has 80,000 or so clones, about 90% seen once. The sample was peripheral blood, taken on day 0 of AZD1222 vaccination. Receptors originate from an adult in good health. Each CDR3 is given with its conserved first and last residue. Each record gives: J gene, D gene, V gene, clone size, CDR3 DNA, CDR3 protein. The D gene is left open where the match is weak. Size values are once, few and many counts, or a class for expanded clones, and some rows have none.

TRBJ1-6,.,TRBV18,.,TGTGCCAGCTCACCACGGACTAATTCACCCCTCCACTTT,CASSPRTNSPLHF
TRBJ1-3,.,TRBV3-1/TRBV3-2,.,TGTGCCAGCAGCCAAGATTATGGGGCTGGAAACACCATATATTTT,CASSQDYGAGNTIYF
TRBJ1-5,.,TRBV28,.,TGTGCCAGCAGTTTGGGGGGCGAGGGTCAGCCCCAGCATTTT,CASSLGGEGQPQHF
TRBJ2-7,.,TRBV6-1,.,TGTGCCAGCAGTGAAGAGAGTTTCTACCTCTACGAGCAGTACTTC,CASSEESFYLYEQYF
TRBJ1-2,.,TRBV18,.,TGTGCCAGCTCATCGGGAAATGGCTACACCTTC,CASSSGNGYTF
TRBJ1-1,.,TRBV14,.,TGTGCCAGCAGCCAAAAGTCCACTGAAGCTTTCTTT,CASSQKSTEAFF
TRBJ1-1,.,TRBV12-5,few,TGTGCTAGTGCCCTGGGAGGGGAGTGGGGCACTGAAGCTTTCTTT,CASALGGEWGTEAFF
TRBJ1-4,.,TRBV6-2/TRBV6-3,few,TGTGCCAGCAGTTACTCTAGGGGCGTGTTTGAAAAACTGTTTTTT,CASSYSRGVFEKLFF
TRBJ2-1,TRBD2,TRBV7-3,.,TGTGCCAGCAGCCCCGGAGTAGCGGGAAGTGAGCAGTTCTTC,CASSPGVAGSEQFF
TRBJ1-5,TRBD1,TRBV7-6,.,TGTGCCAGCAGCTTAGGAGCCGGGACAGGGGTAGGTCAGCCCCAGCATTTT,CASSLGAGTGVGQPQHF
TRBJ1-1,.,TRBV7-9,.,TGTGCCAGCAGCTTAAATGGAGGTAACACTGAAGCTTTCTTT,CASSLNGGNTEAFF
TRBJ2-7,.,TRBV11-2,once,TGTGCCAGCAGCTTAACCCCGGACCTCCGCCTGGGGCAGTACTTC,CASSLTPDLRLGQYF
TRBJ2-7,.,TRBV7-6,.,TGTGCCAGCAGCCTGGGGGCGCCGGGGGACGAGCAGTACTTC,CASSLGAPGDEQYF
TRBJ1-2,TRBD1,TRBV6-5,once,TGTGCCAGCAGTTACGGTTCCGGGACAGGGTATGGCTACACCTTC,CASSYGSGTGYGYTF
TRBJ2-2,.,TRBV5-1,once,TGCGCCAGCAGCTTGCCGGGCGCGAACACCGGGGAGCTGTTTTTT,CASSLPGANTGELFF
TRBJ1-2,.,TRBV7-9,.,TGTGCCAGCAGCTTAGACAGCCTAAGGGGCTACACCTTC,CASSLDSLRGYTF
TRBJ2-7,.,TRBV27,.,TGTGCCAGCAGTTTTACTGGGGCTGCCAACTCCTACGAGCAGTACTTC,CASSFTGAANSYEQYF
TRBJ2-6,TRBD1,TRBV7-2,.,TGTGCCAGCGGCCCCACAGGGGCCGGCTCTGGGGCCAACGTCCTGACTTTC,CASGPTGAGSGANVLTF
TRBJ2-7,.,TRBV7-9,few,TGTGCCAGCAGCTTAGTTCCGACCTACGAGCAGTACTTC,CASSLVPTYEQYF
TRBJ1-4,.,TRBV21-1,.,TGTGCCAGCCAAACAGGGCCGAGAGGTGAAAAACTGTTTTTT,CASQTGPRGEKLFF
TRBJ1-1,TRBD1,TRBV7-8,once,TGTGCCAGCAGCCCAGACAGGGGGCGAGCTGAAGCTTTCTTT,CASSPDRGRAEAFF
TRBJ2-1,.,TRBV5-1,.,TGCGCCAGCAGCTTGTGGGGGGACAATGAGCAGTTCTTC,CASSLWGDNEQFF